These 8 T cell receptor beta chains share one sample of origin, sequenced in a study of PD-1 blockade in mismatch repair-deficient tumors. Libraries were prepared by immunoSEQ multiplex PCR; TCRdb keeps only in-frame clonotypes and omits some of them. The sample records some 49,000 clones, over 75% being singletons. The source material was PBMCs, sampled before pembrolizumab treatment. These receptors were obtained from an adult with mismatch repair-deficient cancer.

The V call is TRBV6-1, the J call TRBJ2-7, with 8 bases fitting TRBD1. Unmatched junction bases numbered 8, after V lost 10 bases and J lost 3 bases. Germline CDR1 reads MNHNS; CDR2 reads SASEGT. The CDR3 totals 13 residues. The CDR3 DNA is TGTGCCATCAGGACAGGGCAACTCTACGAGCAGTACTTC. This sequence encodes CAIRTGQLYEQYF.

The chain employs TRBV7-8 and TRBJ1-1; D not certain. V was cut by 6 bases and J by 1 base, with 0 bases left in between. The CDR3 totals 10 residues. Germline-derived CDR1 and CDR2 are SGHVS and FQNEAQ. The CDR3 spells CASRNTEAFF. CDR3 coding DNA: TGTGCCAGCAGGAACACTGAAGCTTTCTTT.

The gene calls are TRBV10-1 and TRBJ2-3; no firm D call. Germline V gives CDR1 WNHNN, CDR2 SYGVQD (reference sequence). CDR3 length: 10 amino acids. Trimming pared 10 bases from V and 4 bases from J, leaving 6 bases between. The DNA for the CDR3 is TGCGCCATCGCCGCAGATACGCAGTATTTT. This sequence encodes CAIAADTQYF.

J is TRBJ2-2 and V is TRBV6-5; 10 nucleotides line up with TRBD1. After removal of 4 bases from V and 7 bases from J, the junction contained 9 bases not matched to a gene. Germline V CDR1 and CDR2: MNHEY, SVGAGI. The length of the CDR3 is 16 residues. The CDR3 DNA follows: TGTGCCAGCAGTTTAGGGGGACAGGGGACAGTCGGGGAGCTGTTTTTT. Residues: CASSLGGQGTVGELFF.

The rearrangement joins TRBV7-2 to TRBJ2-7; D uncertain. Trimming took off 5 bases at V and 0 bases at J, with 17 bases between the two ends. CDR1 is SGHTA and CDR2 is FQGNSA in the germline V gene. The CDR3 consists of 16 residues. The CDR3: CASSPRAFSSSYEQYF. The CDR3 coding sequence is TGTGCCAGCAGCCCCCGGGCCTTCTCTAGCTCCTACGAGCAGTACTTC.

This rearrangement joins TRBV19 to TRBJ2-1; 8 positions match TRBD2. The V segment lost 1 base and the J segment 10 bases; nucleotides outside the gene matches: 3. This CDR3 region has 13 residues. In germline, CDR1 is LNHDA, CDR2 SQIVND (reference sequence). CDR3 coding DNA: TGTGCCAGTAGTATAGCACGCGGGAGGGAGCAGTTCTTC. Its translation is CASSIARGREQFF.

The chain has TRBV4-3 and TRBJ2-3; 11 bases agree with TRBD2. CDR1 LGHNA and CDR2 YSLEER come from the germline V gene. The CDR3 has 16 residues. V dropped 4 bases and J dropped 2; count of bases not matched to a gene: 5. The CDR3 DNA is TGCGCCAGCAGCCGAACACTAGCGGGGGTCACAGATACGCAGTATTTT. Its protein product is CASSRTLAGVTDTQYF.

This clone showed up just a few times. The chain carries TRBV19 and TRBJ1-2; D gene ambiguous. Trimming left V 0 bases short and J 4 bases short, with 18 bases between. Germline loops: CDR1 LNHDA, CDR2 SQIVND (reference sequence). The CDR3 has 17 residues. The CDR3 DNA follows: TGTGCCAGTAGTATAGACCCCAGACGGGGAGAGAGCTATGGCTACACCTTC. Residues: CASSIDPRRGESYGYTF.